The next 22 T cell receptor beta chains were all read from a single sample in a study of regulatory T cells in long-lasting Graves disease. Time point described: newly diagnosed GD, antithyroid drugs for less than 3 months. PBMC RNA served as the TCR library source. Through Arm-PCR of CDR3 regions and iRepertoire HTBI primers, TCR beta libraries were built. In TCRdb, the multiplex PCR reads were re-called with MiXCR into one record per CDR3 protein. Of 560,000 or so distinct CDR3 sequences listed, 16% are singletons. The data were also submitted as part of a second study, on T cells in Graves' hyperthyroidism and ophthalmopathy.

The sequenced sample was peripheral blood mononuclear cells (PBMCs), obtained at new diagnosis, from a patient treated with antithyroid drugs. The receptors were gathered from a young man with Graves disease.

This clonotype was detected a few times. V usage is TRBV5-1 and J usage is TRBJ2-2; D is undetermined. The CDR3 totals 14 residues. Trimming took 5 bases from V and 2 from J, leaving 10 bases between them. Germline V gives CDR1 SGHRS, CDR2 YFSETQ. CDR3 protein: CASRSRGNTGELFF. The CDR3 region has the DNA TGCGCCAGCAGATCCCGAGGTAACACCGGGGAGCTGTTTTTT.

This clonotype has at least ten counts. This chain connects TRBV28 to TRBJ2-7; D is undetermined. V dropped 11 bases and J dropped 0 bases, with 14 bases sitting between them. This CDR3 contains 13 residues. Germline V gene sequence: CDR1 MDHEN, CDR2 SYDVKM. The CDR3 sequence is CAVPGRSSYEQYF. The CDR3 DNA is TGTGCCGTGCCGGGTCGCTCCTCCTACGAGCAGTACTTC.

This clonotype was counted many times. The CDR3 DNA sequence: TGCAGTGCTCGGAGGCAGGCCCAGCCCCAGCATTTT. Amino acid sequence: CSARRQAQPQHF. The gene calls are TRBV20-1 and TRBJ1-5; D is undetermined. V was cut by 5 bases and J by 7 bases, with 12 bases left in between. CDR3 size: 12 residues. Germline V gives CDR1 DFQATT, CDR2 SNEGSKA (reference sequence).

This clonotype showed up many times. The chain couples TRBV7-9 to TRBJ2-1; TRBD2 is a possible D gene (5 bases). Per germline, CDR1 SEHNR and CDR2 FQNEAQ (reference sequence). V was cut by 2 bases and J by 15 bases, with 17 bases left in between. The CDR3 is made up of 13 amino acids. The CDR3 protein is CASSLLEVAGGFF. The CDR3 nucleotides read TGTGCCAGCAGCTTATTGGAGGTGGCCGGCGGGTTCTTC.

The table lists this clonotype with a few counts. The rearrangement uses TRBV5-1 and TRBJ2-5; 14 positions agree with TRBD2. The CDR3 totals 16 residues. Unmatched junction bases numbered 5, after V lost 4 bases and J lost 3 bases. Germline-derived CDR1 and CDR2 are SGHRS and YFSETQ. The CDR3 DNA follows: TGCGCCAGCAGCAAGGGACTAGCGGGAGTAGAAGAGACCCAGTACTTC. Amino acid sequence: CASSKGLAGVEETQYF.

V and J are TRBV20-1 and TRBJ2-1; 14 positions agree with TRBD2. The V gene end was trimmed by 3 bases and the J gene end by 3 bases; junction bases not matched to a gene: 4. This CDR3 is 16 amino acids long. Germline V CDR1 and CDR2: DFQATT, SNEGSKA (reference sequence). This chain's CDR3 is CSARVGLAGGYNEQFF. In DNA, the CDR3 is TGCAGTGCTAGGGTTGGACTAGCGGGAGGCTACAATGAGCAGTTCTTC.

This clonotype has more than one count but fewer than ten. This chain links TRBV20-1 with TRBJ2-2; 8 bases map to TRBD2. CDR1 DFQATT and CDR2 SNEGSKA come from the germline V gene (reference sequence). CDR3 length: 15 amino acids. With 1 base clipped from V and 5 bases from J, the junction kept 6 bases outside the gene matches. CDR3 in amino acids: CSARGREGGTGELFF. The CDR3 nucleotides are TGCAGTGCTAGAGGCCGGGAGGGTGGGACCGGGGAGCTGTTTTTT.

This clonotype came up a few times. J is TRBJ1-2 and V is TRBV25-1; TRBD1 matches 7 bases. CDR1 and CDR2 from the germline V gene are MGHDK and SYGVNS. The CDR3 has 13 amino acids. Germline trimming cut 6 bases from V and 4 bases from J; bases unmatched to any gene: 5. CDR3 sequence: CASSRTGSYGYTF. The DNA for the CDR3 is TGTGCCAGCAGCCGGACAGGCAGCTATGGCTACACCTTC.

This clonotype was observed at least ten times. The CDR3 loop reads CASSPRDRGLYEQYF. The CDR3 DNA sequence: TGTGCCAGCTCACCTCGGGACAGGGGGCTTTACGAGCAGTACTTC. The chain is built from TRBV18 and TRBJ2-7; 12 positions agree with TRBD1. The CDR3 consists of 15 residues. Germline V gene lookup returns CDR1 KGHSH and CDR2 LQKENI. V gave up 3 bases and J gave up 4 bases; unmatched junction bases: 4.

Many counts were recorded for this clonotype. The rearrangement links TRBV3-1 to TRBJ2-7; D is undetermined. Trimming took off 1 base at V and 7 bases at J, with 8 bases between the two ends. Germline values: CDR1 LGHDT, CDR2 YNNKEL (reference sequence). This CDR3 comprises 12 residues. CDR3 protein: CASSQGDGEQYF. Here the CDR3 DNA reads TGTGCCAGCAGCCAAGGTGATGGGGAGCAGTACTTC.

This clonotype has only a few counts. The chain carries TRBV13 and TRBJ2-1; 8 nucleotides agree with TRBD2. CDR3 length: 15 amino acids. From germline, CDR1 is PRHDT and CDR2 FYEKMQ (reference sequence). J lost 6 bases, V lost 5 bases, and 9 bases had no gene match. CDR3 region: CASSDTEREINEQFF. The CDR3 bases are TGTGCCAGCAGCGATACTGAGCGGGAGATCAATGAGCAGTTCTTC.

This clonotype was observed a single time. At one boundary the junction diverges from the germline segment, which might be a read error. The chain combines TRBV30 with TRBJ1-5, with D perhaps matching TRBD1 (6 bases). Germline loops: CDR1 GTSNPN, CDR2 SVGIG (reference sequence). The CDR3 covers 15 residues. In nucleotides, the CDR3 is TGTGCCCGGAGTAGCCGACAGGCTAGCAATCAGCCCCAGCATTTT. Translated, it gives CARSSRQASNQPQHF.

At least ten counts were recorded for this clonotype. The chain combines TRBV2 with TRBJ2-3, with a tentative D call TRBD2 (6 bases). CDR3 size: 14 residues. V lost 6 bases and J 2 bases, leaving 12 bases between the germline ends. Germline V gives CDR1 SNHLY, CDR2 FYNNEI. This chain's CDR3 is CASRGDCNTDTQYF. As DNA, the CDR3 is TGTGCCAGCAGAGGGGACTGCAACACAGATACGCAGTATTTT.

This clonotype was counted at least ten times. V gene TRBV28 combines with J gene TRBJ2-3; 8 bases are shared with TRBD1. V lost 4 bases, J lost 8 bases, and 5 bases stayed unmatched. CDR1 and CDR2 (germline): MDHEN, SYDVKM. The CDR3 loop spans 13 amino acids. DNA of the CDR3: TGTGCCAGCAGTTGGGACAGGACCGGTACGCAGTATTTT. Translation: CASSWDRTGTQYF.

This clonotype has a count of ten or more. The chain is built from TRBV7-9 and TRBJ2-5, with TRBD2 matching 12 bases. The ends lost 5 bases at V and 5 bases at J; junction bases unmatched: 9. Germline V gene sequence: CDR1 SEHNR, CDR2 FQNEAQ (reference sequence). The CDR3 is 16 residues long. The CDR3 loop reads CASSPWTSGAGETQYF. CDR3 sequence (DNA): TGTGCCAGCAGCCCGTGGACTAGCGGGGCAGGGGAGACCCAGTACTTC.

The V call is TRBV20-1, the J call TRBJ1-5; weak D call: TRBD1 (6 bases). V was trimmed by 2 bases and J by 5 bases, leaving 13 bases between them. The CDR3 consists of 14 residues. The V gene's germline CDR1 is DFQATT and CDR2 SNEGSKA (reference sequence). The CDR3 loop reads CSARSMDSDQPQHF. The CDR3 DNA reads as TGCAGTGCTAGATCAATGGACAGTGATCAGCCCCAGCATTTT.

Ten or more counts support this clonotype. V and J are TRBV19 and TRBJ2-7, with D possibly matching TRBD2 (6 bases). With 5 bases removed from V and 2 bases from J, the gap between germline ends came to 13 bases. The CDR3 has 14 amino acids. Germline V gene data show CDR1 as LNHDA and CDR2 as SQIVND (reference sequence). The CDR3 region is CASSESGPAYEQYF. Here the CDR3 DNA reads TGTGCCAGTAGTGAAAGCGGGCCGGCCTACGAGCAGTACTTC.

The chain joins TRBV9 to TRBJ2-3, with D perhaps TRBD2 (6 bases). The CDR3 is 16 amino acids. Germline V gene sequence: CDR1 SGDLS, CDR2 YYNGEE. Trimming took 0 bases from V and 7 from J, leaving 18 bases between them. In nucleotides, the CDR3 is TGTGCCAGCAGCGTAGCGGACGGAGGGCCCCACTATACGCAGTATTTT. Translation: CASSVADGGPHYTQYF.

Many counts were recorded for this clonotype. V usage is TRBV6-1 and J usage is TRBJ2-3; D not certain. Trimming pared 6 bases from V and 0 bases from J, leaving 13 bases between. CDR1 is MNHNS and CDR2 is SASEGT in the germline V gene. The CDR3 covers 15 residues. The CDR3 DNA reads TGTGCCAGCAGGGATCAATTTGCTAGCACAGATACGCAGTATTTT. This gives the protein CASRDQFASTDTQYF.

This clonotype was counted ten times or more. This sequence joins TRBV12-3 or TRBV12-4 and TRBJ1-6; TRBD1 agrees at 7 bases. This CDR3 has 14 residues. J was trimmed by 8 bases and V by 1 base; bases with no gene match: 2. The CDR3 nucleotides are TGTGCCAGCAGTTTAGGTGACAGGGATTCACCCCTCCACTTT. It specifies CASSLGDRDSPLHF.

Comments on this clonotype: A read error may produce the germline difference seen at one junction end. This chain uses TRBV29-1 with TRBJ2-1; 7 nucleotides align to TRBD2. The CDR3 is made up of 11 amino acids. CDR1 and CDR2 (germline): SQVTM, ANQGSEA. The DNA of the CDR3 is TGCAGCGTCCGGCGGGGGAATGGGCAGTTCTTC. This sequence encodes CSVRRGNGQFF.

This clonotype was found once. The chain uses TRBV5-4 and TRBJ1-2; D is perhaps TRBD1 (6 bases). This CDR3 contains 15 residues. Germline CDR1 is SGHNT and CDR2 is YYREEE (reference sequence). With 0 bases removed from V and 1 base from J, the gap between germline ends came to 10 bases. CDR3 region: CASSLEQGGNYGYTF. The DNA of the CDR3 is TGTGCCAGCAGCTTGGAACAGGGTGGTAACTATGGCTACACCTTC.